The table lists the clone carrying this TCR beta chain with a count of one. Its antigen is unidentified. Original processing notes: Without quality scores, immunoSEQ junctional reads could not be filtered like full-length reads. The assay was immunoSEQ multiplex PCR, and TCRdb's table has in-frame clones only and misses some. The V and J calls and the clone size are those of that table, but D and trimming were determined from the DNA. The sample records approximately 840,000 clones, about 96% being singletons. This entry is derived from a study of shared clonotypes between healthy human individuals. Terminally differentiated effector memory CD45RA+ cells were excluded by CCR7 positive selection of CD45RO-negative cells. Study outcomes and limitations: Only a few donors were included, so the genetic and exposure-history diversity represented was limited. An effect of sequencing depth on clonotype sharing among donors was expected. For sorted subsets, rarefaction showed incomplete sequencing despite large depth.

The TCR comes from a man under 40 in good health. The sample was naive CD8+ T cells sorted from blood.

The CDR3 bases are TGTGCCACGACTAGCGATTCCCACAATGAGCAGTTCTTC. As protein: CATTSDSHNEQFF. The rearrangement uses TRBV10-3 and TRBJ2-1; 8 bases map to TRBD2. CDR3 size: 13 residues. Losses at the gene ends were 10 bases for V and 5 bases for J; bases not matched to a gene: 7. The germline V gene has CDR1 ENHRY and CDR2 SYGVKD.